This T cell receptor (beta chain) was found in a study of beta chain features in type 1 diabetes. The ends were cut back, 0 bases at V and 8 bases at J, with 13 bases in the middle. Germline assignment: CDR1 GTSNPN and CDR2 SVGIG (reference sequence). This CDR3 is built from 13 residues. One heparinised blood draw averaging about 110 mL was given by each donor. Once sorted, every population was more than 95% pure. Study-level results: TCRB CDR3s from Type 1 diabetes patients were moderately but significantly shorter in all four CD4+ subsets. TCRB repertoires of naive, central memory and Treg cells appeared more similar among patients than among healthy donors.

Since all of the isolated RNA was reverse transcribed, expressed TCRB transcripts were what got sequenced. Produced via immunoSEQ multiplex PCR; TCRdb's table is partial and in-frame only. Of approximately 280,000 clones in the sample, 15% are singletons; the top ten hold 0.015%. In its sample, this clone was seen a few times. Its antigen is undetermined. The chain employs TRBV30 and TRBJ1-2; unclear D gene. The sequenced sample was naive CD4+ T cells from blood. The origin of this receptor is a man aged 18 to 29 with type 1 diabetes. CDR3: CAWSVTPAGGYTF. CDR3 bases: TGTGCCTGGAGTGTTACCCCGGCGGGAGGCTACACCTTC.